These 25 T cell receptor beta chains were all obtained from the same sample, sequenced in a study of cytomegalovirus exposure and HLA in healthy donors. With 60 Vbeta and 13 Jbeta primers, the PCR was carried out. Method: immunoSEQ multiplex PCR; TCRdb's copy keeps in-frame clones and lacks some. Of approximately 150,000 clones in the sample, about two thirds are singletons; the top ten hold less than 11%. Sequences were obtained from PBMCs. The receptors were gathered from a man aged 25-45 years in good health and CMV-seropositive.

The chain uses TRBV11-2 and TRBJ2-1, with TRBD1 matching over 8 bases. This CDR3 has 15 amino acids. The germline V gene has CDR1 SGHAT and CDR2 FQNNGV. V shed 5 bases, J shed 7 bases, and the junction held 10 bases outside the gene matches. CDR3 DNA sequence: TGTGCCAGCAGCAATCCAGGGGGCTCTAAAAATGAGCAGTTCTTC. Translating gives CASSNPGGSKNEQFF.

The chain carries TRBV20-1 and TRBJ1-1; D possibly corresponds to TRBD1 (5 bases). V lost 6 bases and J lost 7, with 12 bases in between. The CDR3 has 11 residues. CDR1 and CDR2 from the germline V gene are DFQATT and SNEGSKA (reference sequence). Here the CDR3 reads CSATRTREAFF. The DNA for the CDR3 is TGCAGTGCCACGAGGACACGTGAAGCTTTCTTT.

This clone was seen more than once but under ten times. The rearrangement joins TRBV4-1 to TRBJ2-7; TRBD1 matches 8 bases. Unmatched junction bases numbered 7, after V lost 4 bases and J lost 2 bases. In germline, CDR1 is MGHRA, CDR2 YSYEKL. CDR3 size: 15 residues. The DNA for the CDR3 is TGCGCCAGCAGCCCCGGGACAGGCAAAACCTACGAGCAGTACTTC. Translating gives CASSPGTGKTYEQYF.

There are a few counts of this clone. The J gene is TRBJ2-1, the V gene TRBV6-5, with D unresolved. This CDR3 region has 15 residues. Per germline, CDR1 MNHEY and CDR2 SVGAGI. The V end was cut by 4 bases, the J end by 0 bases, with 10 bases between. CDR3: CASSLTLSSYNEQFF. DNA for the CDR3: TGTGCCAGCAGTTTGACACTGAGCTCCTACAATGAGCAGTTCTTC.

This clone was observed a handful of times. DNA for the CDR3: TGTGCCAGCAGTTCCTGGAGGATTAACTATGGCTACACCTTC. This sequence encodes CASSSWRINYGYTF. V usage is TRBV6-5 and J usage is TRBJ1-2; no firm D call. Germline V lookup: CDR1 MNHEY, CDR2 SVGAGI. CDR3 length equals 14 residues. Deletions cut 4 bases from V and 1 base from J, with 10 bases between.

This rearrangement joins TRBV5-6 to TRBJ1-3, with a possible D match to TRBD1 (6 bases). Deletions cut 6 bases from V and 1 base from J, with 8 bases between. The CDR3 sequence is 13 residues long. Germline V lookup: CDR1 SGHDT, CDR2 YYEEEE. This CDR3 reads CASNTGSGNTIYF. Written as DNA, the CDR3 is TGTGCCAGCAACACAGGGTCTGGAAACACCATATATTTT.

This chain connects TRBV5-5 to TRBJ1-2; D gene ambiguous. Trimming took 0 bases from V and 4 from J, leaving 13 bases between them. The CDR3 length is 15 residues. The germline gives CDR1 SGHKS, CDR2 YYEKEE (reference sequence). The CDR3, as DNA: TGTGCCAGCAGCTTGGCTTCCCCCGGAGGCTATGGCTACACCTTC. As protein: CASSLASPGGYGYTF. Supplemented by reference TRBV5-5 and TRBJ1-2, the full variable domain reads DAGVTQSPTHLIKTRGQQVTLRCSPISGHKSVSWYQQVLGQGPQFIFQYYEKEERGRGNFPDRFSARQFPNYSSELNVNALLLGDSALYLCASSLASPGGYGYTFGSGTRLTVV.

The V call is TRBV7-9, the J call TRBJ1-2; D not resolved. Trimming took off 2 bases at V and 9 bases at J, with 16 bases between the two ends. CDR1 is SEHNR and CDR2 is FQNEAQ in the germline V gene (reference sequence). CDR3 length: 14 amino acids. In nucleotides, the CDR3 is TGTGCCAGCAGCTTAAATCTAAGGGAGGAGTGCTACACCTTC. It yields the protein CASSLNLREECYTF.

The sample holds a few counts of this clone. The chain joins TRBV19 to TRBJ2-3, with D perhaps matching TRBD1 (6 bases). The CDR3 sequence is 13 residues long. The V end was cut by 9 bases, the J end by 5 bases, with 15 bases between. Germline values: CDR1 LNHDA, CDR2 SQIVND (reference sequence). The CDR3 nucleotides are TGTGCCAGAAGGGGGTCGGATTTAGATACGCAGTATTTT. The encoded protein is CARRGSDLDTQYF.

The V and J genes are TRBV10-3 and TRBJ2-7; 10 positions agree with TRBD1. The CDR3 loop spans 12 amino acids. The junction had 8 bases not matched to a gene; V was cut back by 11 bases and J by 7 bases. The V gene's germline CDR1 is ENHRY and CDR2 SYGVKD. The CDR3 DNA sequence: TGTGCCTCGCGGGACAGGGGCGAGGAGCAGTACTTC. This sequence encodes CASRDRGEEQYF.

The J gene is TRBJ2-1, the V gene TRBV5-1; D is perhaps TRBD2 (6 bases). The CDR3 runs 15 residues. The germline V gene has CDR1 SGHRS and CDR2 YFSETQ. With 0 bases removed from V and 1 base from J, the gap between germline ends came to 8 bases. The CDR3 nucleotides are TGCGCCAGCAGCTTGGGGACTACTTCCTACAATGAGCAGTTCTTC. Its translation: CASSLGTTSYNEQFF.

The chain carries TRBV5-1 and TRBJ1-1; no clear D gene. CDR1 SGHRS and CDR2 YFSETQ come from the germline V gene. This CDR3 is built from 15 residues. V was clipped by 2 bases and J by 0 bases, with 11 bases between them. Here the CDR3 DNA reads TGCGCCAGCAGCTTTGGTGGCACTATGAACACTGAAGCTTTCTTT. Its translation is CASSFGGTMNTEAFF.

The V gene is TRBV7-9, the J gene TRBJ1-1; D uncertain. This CDR3 is 14 amino acids long. The V and J ends lost 2 bases and 8 bases respectively, with 15 bases between them. Germline CDR1 SEHNR, CDR2 FQNEAQ (reference sequence). The DNA for the CDR3 is TGTGCCAGCAGCTTATTCACCGACGCGGTCGAAGCTTTCTTT. As protein: CASSLFTDAVEAFF.

This clone appeared a few times. The chain carries TRBV30 and TRBJ1-5; 10 bases are a match to TRBD1. The V segment lost 5 bases and the J segment 7 bases; nucleotides outside the gene matches: 5. CDR1 is GTSNPN and CDR2 is SVGIG in the germline V gene (reference sequence). This CDR3 is 13 amino acids long. CDR3 residues: CAWDRGQGQPQHF. DNA of the CDR3: TGTGCCTGGGACAGGGGGCAAGGCCAGCCCCAGCATTTT.

This chain uses TRBV5-4 with TRBJ2-7; TRBD2 matches 9 bases. Germline-derived CDR1 and CDR2 are SGHNT and YYREEE (reference sequence). The CDR3 is 16 residues long. V dropped 2 bases and J dropped 2; count of bases not matched to a gene: 8. CDR3 coding DNA: TGTGCCAGCAGCTTTCGGGGGTTAGCGGGAGCCTACGAGCAGTACTTC. Translating gives CASSFRGLAGAYEQYF.

This clone showed up just a few times. The J gene is TRBJ1-2, the V gene TRBV27; D unresolved. CDR1 and CDR2 (germline): MNHEY, SMNVEV (reference sequence). The V end was cut by 3 bases, the J end by 2 bases, with 13 bases between. The CDR3 totals 15 residues. The CDR3 loop is CASSLGAGMNYGYTF. Written as DNA, the CDR3 is TGTGCCAGCAGTTTGGGAGCAGGTATGAACTATGGCTACACCTTC.

This chain's CDR3 is CASSLVSRNEKLFF. As DNA, the CDR3 is TGTGCCAGCAGCCTAGTCTCCAGAAATGAAAAACTGTTTTTT. V is TRBV5-6 and J is TRBJ1-4; D is unclear. CDR1 and CDR2 (germline): SGHDT, YYEEEE. The CDR3 has 14 amino acids. V shed 4 bases and J shed 5 bases, with 12 bases lying between them.

V gene TRBV6-5 combines with J gene TRBJ2-7, with TRBD2 as a possible D gene (5 bases). This CDR3 is 14 amino acids long. The V gene's germline CDR1 is MNHEY and CDR2 SVGAGI. V was trimmed by 5 bases and J by 5 bases, leaving 16 bases between them. CDR3 loop: CASSRRVLVHEQYF. The CDR3 DNA reads as TGTGCCAGCAGTCGTCGGGTACTAGTCCACGAGCAGTACTTC.

The chain's CDR3 is CASSVALGHRYGYTF. The CDR3 nucleotides are TGTGCCAGCAGTGTGGCCCTGGGACACCGCTATGGCTACACCTTC. The chain joins TRBV6-1 to TRBJ1-2; perhaps TRBD1 as D (6 bases). This CDR3 is 15 amino acids long. Germline CDR1 is MNHNS and CDR2 is SASEGT. The V gene lost 4 bases and the J gene lost 4 bases, with 16 bases spanning the gap.

This clone has only one observation. The chain couples TRBV12-5 to TRBJ2-7, with 11 bases matching TRBD2. CDR3 size: 15 residues. Germline trimming cut 3 bases from V and 0 bases from J; bases unmatched to any gene: 1. Germline CDR1 reads LGHNT; CDR2 reads FRNRAP. CDR3 coding DNA: TGTGCTAGTGGTTTTACTAGCGGGAGCTCCTACGAGCAGTACTTC. Protein sequence: CASGFTSGSSYEQYF. Variable domain in full (rest from reference TRBV12-5 and TRBJ2-7): DARVTQTPRHKVTEMGQEVTMRCQPILGHNTVFWYRQTMMQGLELLAYFRNRAPLDDSGMPKDRFSAEMPDATLATLKIQPSEPRDSAVYFCASGFTSGSSYEQYFGPGTRLTVT.

This clone was found a few times. The CDR3: CASSAAQETQYF. The CDR3 coding sequence is TGTGCCAGTAGTGCGGCACAAGAGACCCAGTACTTC. V gene TRBV19 combines with J gene TRBJ2-5; no firm D call. The CDR3 has 12 residues. Germline CDR1 reads LNHDA; CDR2 reads SQIVND (reference sequence). The germline V and J ends were trimmed by 5 bases and 2 bases, with 6 bases remaining between them.

V is TRBV10-2 and J is TRBJ2-1; D possibly corresponds to TRBD2 (5 bases). Looked up from germline, CDR1 is WSHSY and CDR2 is SAAADI. Trimming took off 2 bases at V and 8 bases at J, with 10 bases between the two ends. This CDR3 comprises 13 residues. CDR3 residues: CASSEVGRDEQFF. CDR3 sequence (DNA): TGCGCCAGCAGTGAGGTCGGGCGGGATGAGCAGTTCTTC.

The CDR3 DNA reads as TGTGCCAGCAGTTTCCAATACGAGCAGTACTTC. Amino acids: CASSFQYEQYF. The chain is built from TRBV6-5 and TRBJ2-7, with D unclear. V lost 4 bases and J lost 4, with 5 bases in between. This CDR3 has 11 amino acids. The germline gives CDR1 MNHEY, CDR2 SVGAGI.

The chain links TRBV7-9 to TRBJ2-7; TRBD2 matches at 10 bases. The germline V gene encodes CDR1 SEHNR and CDR2 FQNEAQ (reference sequence). V was pared by 4 bases and J by 4 bases, with 13 bases of the junction left unmatched. The CDR3 totals 17 residues. The CDR3 DNA sequence: TGTGCCAGCAGCTCCAGGCTAGCGGGAGATAAGAGGTACGAGCAGTACTTC. It translates to CASSSRLAGDKRYEQYF.

V is TRBV10-2 and J is TRBJ1-2; 7 bases are a match to TRBD1. CDR1 and CDR2 (germline): WSHSY, SAAADI. J gave up 1 base and V 4 bases, and 6 bases lay outside the gene matches. This CDR3 is built from 15 residues. The CDR3 loop is CASSASTGRNYGYTF. In nucleotides, the CDR3 is TGCGCCAGCAGTGCCTCGACAGGGCGTAACTATGGCTACACCTTC.